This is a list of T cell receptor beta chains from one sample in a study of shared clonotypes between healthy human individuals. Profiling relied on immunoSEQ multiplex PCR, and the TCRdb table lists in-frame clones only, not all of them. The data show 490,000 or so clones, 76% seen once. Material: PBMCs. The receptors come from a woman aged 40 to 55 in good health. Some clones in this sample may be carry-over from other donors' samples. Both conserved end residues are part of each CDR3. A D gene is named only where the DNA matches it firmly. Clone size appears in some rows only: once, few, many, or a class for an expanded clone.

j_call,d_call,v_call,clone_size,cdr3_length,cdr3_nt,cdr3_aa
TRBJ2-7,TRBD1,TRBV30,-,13,TGTGCCTGGAGGGGACAGGACACCTACGAGCAGTACTTC,CAWRGQDTYEQYF
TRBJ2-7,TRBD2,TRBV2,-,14,TGTGCCAGCAAGACTAGCGGGAGTTCCTACGAGCAGTACTTC,CASKTSGSSYEQYF
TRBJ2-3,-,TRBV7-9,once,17,TGTGCCAGCAGCTTAGGTGGGCAGGAGCCCGGCACAGATACGCAGTATTTT,CASSLGGQEPGTDTQYF
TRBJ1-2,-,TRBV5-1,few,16,TGCGCCAGCAGCCTCACCCTCCGGGACACCACCTATGGCTACACCTTC,CASSLTLRDTTYGYTF
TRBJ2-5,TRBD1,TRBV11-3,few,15,TGTGCCAGCAGCTTAGGCACGGGACAGAAAGAGACCCAGTACTTC,CASSLGTGQKETQYF
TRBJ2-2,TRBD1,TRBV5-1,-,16,TGCGCCAGCAGCTCACAGGGGGTGAGTGGAACCGGGGAGCTGTTTTTT,CASSSQGVSGTGELFF
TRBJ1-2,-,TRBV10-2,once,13,TGCGCCAGCAGTAAAGGGTGGCGAAATGGCTACACCTTC,CASSKGWRNGYTF
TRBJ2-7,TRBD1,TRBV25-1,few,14,TGTGCCAGCAGTGACCGGGACAGGGGTTACGAGCAGTACTTC,CASSDRDRGYEQYF
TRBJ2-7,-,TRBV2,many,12,TGTGCCAGCAGCCTAAACCACTACGAGCAGTACTTC,CASSLNHYEQYF
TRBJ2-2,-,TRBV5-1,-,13,TGCGCCAGCAGCGAGATAAACACCGGGGAGCTGTTTTTT,CASSEINTGELFF
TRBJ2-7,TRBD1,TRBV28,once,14,TGTGCCAGCAGTTTATCCAGGGGGCAATACGAGCAGTACTTC,CASSLSRGQYEQYF
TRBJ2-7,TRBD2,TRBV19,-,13,TGTGCCAGTAGTATTGGACTAGGTCGCGAGCAGTACTTC,CASSIGLGREQYF
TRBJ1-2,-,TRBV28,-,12,TGTGCCAGCAGCCCCGTAGGCTATGGCTACACCTTC,CASSPVGYGYTF
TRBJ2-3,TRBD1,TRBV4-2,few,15,TGTGCCAGCAGCCAGGGACAGGGGGTAGCAGATACGCAGTATTTT,CASSQGQGVADTQYF
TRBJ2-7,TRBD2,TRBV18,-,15,TGTGCCAGCTCACCACCTTCTAGCGGGAGCTACGAGCAGTACTTC,CASSPPSSGSYEQYF
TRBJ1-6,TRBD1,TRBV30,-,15,TGTGCCTGGAGTGCAGGGACAGGGGAGGAATCACCCCTCCACTTT,CAWSAGTGEESPLHF
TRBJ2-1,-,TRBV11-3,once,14,TGTGCCAGCAGCCAGCAGGGAGACTACAATGAGCAGTTCTTC,CASSQQGDYNEQFF
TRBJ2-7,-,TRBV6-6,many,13,TGTGCCAGCCGGGGGACAGAGTCCTACGAGCAGTACTTC,CASRGTESYEQYF